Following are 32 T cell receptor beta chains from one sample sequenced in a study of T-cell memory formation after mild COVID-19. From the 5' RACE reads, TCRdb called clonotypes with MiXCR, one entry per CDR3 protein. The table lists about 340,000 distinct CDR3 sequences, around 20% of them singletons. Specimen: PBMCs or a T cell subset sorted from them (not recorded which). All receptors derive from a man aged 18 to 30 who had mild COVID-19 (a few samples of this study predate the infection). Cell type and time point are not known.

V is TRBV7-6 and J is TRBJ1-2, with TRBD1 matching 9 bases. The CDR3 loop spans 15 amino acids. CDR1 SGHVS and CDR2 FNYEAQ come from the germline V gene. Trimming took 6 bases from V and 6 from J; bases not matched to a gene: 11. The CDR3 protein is CASSLTGGAVDGYTF. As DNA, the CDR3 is TGTGCCAGCAGTTTAACAGGGGGCGCGGTCGATGGCTACACCTTC.

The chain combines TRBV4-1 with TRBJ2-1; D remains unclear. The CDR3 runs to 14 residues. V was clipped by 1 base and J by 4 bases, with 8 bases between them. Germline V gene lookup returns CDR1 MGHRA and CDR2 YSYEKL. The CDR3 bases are TGCGCCAGCAGCCAAGGACAACTTTACAATGAGCAGTTCTTC. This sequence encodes CASSQGQLYNEQFF.

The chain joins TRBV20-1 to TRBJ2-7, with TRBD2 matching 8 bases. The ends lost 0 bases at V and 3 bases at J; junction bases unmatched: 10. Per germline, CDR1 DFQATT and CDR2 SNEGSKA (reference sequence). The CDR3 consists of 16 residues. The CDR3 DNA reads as TGCAGTGCTAGAGATGCGGGGGGTCCCCCTAACTACGAGCAGTACTTC. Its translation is CSARDAGGPPNYEQYF.

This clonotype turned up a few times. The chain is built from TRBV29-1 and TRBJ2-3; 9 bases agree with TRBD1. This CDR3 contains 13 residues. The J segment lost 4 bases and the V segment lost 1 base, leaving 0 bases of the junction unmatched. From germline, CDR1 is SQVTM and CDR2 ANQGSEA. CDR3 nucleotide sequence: TGCAGCGTTGAAGGACAGGGGGCAGATACGCAGTATTTT. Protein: CSVEGQGADTQYF.

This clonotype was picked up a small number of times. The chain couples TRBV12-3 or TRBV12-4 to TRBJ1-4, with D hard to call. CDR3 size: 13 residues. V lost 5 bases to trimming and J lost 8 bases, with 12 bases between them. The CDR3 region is CASSLRNTEKLFF. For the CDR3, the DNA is TGTGCCAGCAGTCTCCGTAATACCGAAAAACTGTTTTTT.

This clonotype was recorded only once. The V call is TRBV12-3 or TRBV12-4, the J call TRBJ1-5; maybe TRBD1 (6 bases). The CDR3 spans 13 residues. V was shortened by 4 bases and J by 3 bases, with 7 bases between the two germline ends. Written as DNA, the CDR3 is TGTGCCAGCAGTTCAGGGGCCAATCAGCCCCAGCATTTT. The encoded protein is CASSSGANQPQHF.

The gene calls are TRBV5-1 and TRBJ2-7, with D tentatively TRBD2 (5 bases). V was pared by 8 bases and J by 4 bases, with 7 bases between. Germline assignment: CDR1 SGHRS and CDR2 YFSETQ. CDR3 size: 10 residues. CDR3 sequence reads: CASRGYEQYV. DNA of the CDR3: TGCGCCAGTCGCGGGTACGAGCAGTACGTC.

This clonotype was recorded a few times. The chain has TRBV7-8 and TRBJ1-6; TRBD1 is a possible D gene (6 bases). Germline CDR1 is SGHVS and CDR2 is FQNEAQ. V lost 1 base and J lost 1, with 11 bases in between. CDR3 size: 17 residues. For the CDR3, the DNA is TGTGCCAGCAGCTTAGTGGGAGGGGGGTCCTATAATTCACCCCTCCACTTT. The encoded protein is CASSLVGGGSYNSPLHF. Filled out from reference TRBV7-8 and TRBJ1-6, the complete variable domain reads GAGVSQSPRYKVAKRGQDVALRCDPISGHVSLFWYQQALGQGPEFLTYFQNEAQLDKSGLPSDRFFAERPEGSVSTLKIQRTQQEDSAVYLCASSLVGGGSYNSPLHFGNGTRLTVT.

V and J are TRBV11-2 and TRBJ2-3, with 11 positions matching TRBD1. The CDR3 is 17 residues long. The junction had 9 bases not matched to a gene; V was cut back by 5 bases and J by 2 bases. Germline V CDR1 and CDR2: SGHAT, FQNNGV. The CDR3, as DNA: TGTGCCAGCAGCCGCCGGGACAGGGGGGGACACACAGATACGCAGTATTTT. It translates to CASSRRDRGGHTDTQYF.

The CDR3, as DNA: TGTGCCAGCAGCGACAGGACTAATTCACCCCTCCACTTT. It translates to CASSDRTNSPLHF. The chain carries TRBV12-3 or TRBV12-4 and TRBJ1-6, with D perhaps matching TRBD1 (6 bases). V was pared by 6 bases and J by 6 bases, with 9 bases between. The CDR3 totals 13 residues.

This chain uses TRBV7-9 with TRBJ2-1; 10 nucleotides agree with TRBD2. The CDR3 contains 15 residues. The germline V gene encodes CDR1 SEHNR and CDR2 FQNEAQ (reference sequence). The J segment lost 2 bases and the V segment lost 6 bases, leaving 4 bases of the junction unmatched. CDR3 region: CASRASGGAYNEQFF. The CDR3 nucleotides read TGTGCCAGCAGGGCGAGCGGGGGGGCCTACAATGAGCAGTTCTTC.

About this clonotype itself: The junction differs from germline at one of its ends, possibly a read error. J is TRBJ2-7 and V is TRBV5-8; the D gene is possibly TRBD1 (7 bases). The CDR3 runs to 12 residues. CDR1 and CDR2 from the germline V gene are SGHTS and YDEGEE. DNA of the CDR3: TGTGCCAGCAGCCGCCGTGGAGGGGGCGCGCACTTC. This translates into CASSRRGGGAHF.

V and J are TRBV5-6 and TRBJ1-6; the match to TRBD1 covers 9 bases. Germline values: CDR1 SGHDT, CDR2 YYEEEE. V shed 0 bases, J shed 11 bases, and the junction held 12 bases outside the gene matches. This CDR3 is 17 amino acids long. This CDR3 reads CASSLVAYRGRRTPLHF. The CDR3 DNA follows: TGTGCCAGCAGCTTGGTGGCGTACAGGGGGCGAAGAACACCCCTCCACTTT.

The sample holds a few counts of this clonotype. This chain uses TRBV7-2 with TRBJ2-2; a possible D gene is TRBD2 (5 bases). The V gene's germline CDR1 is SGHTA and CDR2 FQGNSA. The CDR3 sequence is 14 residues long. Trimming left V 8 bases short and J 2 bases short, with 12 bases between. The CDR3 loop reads CASRGGSNTGELFF. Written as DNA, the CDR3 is TGTGCCAGCCGAGGCGGGTCCAACACCGGGGAGCTGTTTTTT.

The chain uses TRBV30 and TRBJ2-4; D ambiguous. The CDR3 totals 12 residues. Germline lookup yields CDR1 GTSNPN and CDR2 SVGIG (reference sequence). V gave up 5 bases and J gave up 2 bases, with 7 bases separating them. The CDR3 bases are TGTGCCTGGGGTCGGACCAAAAACATTCAGTACTTC. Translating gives CAWGRTKNIQYF.

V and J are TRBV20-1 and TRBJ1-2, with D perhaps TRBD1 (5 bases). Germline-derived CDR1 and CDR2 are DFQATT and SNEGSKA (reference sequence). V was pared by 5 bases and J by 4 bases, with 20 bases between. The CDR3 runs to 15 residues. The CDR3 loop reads CSASWIGTGLYGYTF. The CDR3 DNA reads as TGCAGTGCTTCCTGGATTGGGACTGGCCTCTATGGCTACACCTTC.

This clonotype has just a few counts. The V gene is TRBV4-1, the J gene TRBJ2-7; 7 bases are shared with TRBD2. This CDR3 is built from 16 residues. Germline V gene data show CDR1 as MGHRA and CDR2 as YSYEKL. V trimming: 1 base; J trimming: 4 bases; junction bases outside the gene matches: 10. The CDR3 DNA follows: TGCGCCAGCAGCCAAGGGTTGATCGGGGGGATTTACGAGCAGTACTTC. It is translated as CASSQGLIGGIYEQYF.

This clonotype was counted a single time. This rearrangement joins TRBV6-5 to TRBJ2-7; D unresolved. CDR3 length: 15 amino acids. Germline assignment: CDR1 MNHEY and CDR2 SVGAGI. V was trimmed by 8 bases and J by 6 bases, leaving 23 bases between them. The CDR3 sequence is CASWSLSRSIGEQYF. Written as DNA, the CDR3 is TGTGCCAGCTGGTCGCTGAGCAGGAGTATCGGCGAGCAGTACTTC.

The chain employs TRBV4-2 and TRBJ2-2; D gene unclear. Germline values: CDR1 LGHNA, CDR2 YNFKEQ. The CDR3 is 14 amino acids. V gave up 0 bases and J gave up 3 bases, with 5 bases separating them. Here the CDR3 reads CASSQEGYTGELFF. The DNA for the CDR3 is TGTGCCAGCAGCCAAGAGGGCTACACCGGGGAGCTGTTTTTT.

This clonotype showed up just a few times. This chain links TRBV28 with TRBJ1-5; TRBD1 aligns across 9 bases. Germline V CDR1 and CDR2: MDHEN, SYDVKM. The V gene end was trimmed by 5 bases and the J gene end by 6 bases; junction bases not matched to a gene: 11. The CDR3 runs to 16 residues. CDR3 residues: CASSLTRDRDGQPQHF. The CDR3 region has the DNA TGTGCCAGCAGTCTAACCCGGGACAGGGACGGTCAGCCCCAGCATTTT. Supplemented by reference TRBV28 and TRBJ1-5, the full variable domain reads DVKVTQSSRYLVKRTGEKVFLECVQDMDHENMFWYRQDPGLGLRLIYFSYDVKMKEKGDIPEGYSVSREKKERFSLILESASTNQTSMYLCASSLTRDRDGQPQHFGDGTRLSIL.

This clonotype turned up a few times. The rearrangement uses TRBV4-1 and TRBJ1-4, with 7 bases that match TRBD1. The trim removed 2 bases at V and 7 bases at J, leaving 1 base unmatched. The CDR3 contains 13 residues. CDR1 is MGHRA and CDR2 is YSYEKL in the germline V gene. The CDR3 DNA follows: TGCGCCAGCAGCCAATACAGGGGTGAAAAACTGTTTTTT. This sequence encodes CASSQYRGEKLFF.

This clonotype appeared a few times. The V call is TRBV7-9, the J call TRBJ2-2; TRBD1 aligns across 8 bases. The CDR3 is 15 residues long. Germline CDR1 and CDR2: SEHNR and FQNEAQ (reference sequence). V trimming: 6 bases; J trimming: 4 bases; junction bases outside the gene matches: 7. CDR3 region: CASRAGGAFTGELFF. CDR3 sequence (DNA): TGTGCCAGCAGGGCAGGGGGCGCCTTCACCGGGGAGCTGTTTTTT.

The CDR3, as DNA: TGCGCCAGCAGCCTACCGGGACAGGCCCCCGGGGAGCTGTTTTTT. Protein: CASSLPGQAPGELFF. V usage is TRBV4-1 and J usage is TRBJ2-2, with 8 bases fitting TRBD1. Germline loops: CDR1 MGHRA, CDR2 YSYEKL. The CDR3 is 15 residues long. V lost 4 bases, J lost 6 bases, and 7 bases stayed unmatched.

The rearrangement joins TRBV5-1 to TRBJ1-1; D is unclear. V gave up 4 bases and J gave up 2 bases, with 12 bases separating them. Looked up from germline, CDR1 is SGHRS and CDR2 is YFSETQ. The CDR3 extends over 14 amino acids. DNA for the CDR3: TGCGCCAGCAGCCCCCCTAGAGTAAACACTGAAGCTTTCTTT. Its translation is CASSPPRVNTEAFF.

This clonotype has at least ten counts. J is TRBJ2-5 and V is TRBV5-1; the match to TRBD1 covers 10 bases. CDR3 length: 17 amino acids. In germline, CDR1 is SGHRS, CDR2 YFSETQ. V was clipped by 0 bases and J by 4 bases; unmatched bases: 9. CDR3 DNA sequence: TGCGCCAGCAGCTTGGCCCCGGGACAGGGGAGAACAGAGACCCAGTACTTC. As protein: CASSLAPGQGRTETQYF. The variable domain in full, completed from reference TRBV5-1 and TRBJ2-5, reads KAGVTQTPRYLIKTRGQQVTLSCSPISGHRSVSWYQQTPGQGLQFLFEYFSETQRNKGNFPGRFSGRQFSNSRSEMNVSTLELGDSALYLCASSLAPGQGRTETQYFGPGTRLLVL.

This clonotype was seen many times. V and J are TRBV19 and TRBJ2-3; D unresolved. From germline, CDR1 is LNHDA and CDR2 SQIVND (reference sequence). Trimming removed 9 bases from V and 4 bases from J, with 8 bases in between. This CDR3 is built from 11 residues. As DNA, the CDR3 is TGTGCCAGCAGCATCGCAGATACGCAGTATTTT. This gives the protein CASSIADTQYF. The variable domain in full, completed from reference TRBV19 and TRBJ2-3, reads DGGITQSPKYLFRKEGQNVTLSCEQNLNHDAMYWYRQDPGQGLRLIYYSQIVNDFQKGDIAEGYSVSREKKESFPLTVTSAQKNPTAFYLCASSIADTQYFGPGTRLTVL.

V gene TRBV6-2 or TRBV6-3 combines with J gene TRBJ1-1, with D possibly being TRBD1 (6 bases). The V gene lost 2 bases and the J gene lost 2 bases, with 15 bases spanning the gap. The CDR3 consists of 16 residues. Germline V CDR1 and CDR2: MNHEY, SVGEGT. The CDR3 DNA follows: TGTGCCAGCAGTTACGCGAGGGGACAAGGTAACACTGAAGCTTTCTTT. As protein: CASSYARGQGNTEAFF.

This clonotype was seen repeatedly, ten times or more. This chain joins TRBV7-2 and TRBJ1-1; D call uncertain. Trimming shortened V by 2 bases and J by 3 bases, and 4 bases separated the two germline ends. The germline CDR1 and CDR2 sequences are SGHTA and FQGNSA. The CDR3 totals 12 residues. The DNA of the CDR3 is TGTGCCAGCAGCTTATCGTACACTGAAGCTTTCTTT. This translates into CASSLSYTEAFF.

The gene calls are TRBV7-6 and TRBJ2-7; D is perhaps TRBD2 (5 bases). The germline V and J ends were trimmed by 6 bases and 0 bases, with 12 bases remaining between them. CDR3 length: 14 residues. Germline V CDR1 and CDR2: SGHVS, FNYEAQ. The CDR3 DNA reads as TGTGCCAGCAGTTCCTCTCGGGGCTCCTACGAGCAGTACGTC. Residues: CASSSSRGSYEQYV.

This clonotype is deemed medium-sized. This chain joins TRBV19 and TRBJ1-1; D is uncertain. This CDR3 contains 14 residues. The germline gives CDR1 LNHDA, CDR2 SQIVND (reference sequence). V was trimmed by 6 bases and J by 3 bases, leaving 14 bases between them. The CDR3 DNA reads TGTGCCAGTAGGAGTGCTGGGCCCTACACTGAAGCTTTCTTT. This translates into CASRSAGPYTEAFF.

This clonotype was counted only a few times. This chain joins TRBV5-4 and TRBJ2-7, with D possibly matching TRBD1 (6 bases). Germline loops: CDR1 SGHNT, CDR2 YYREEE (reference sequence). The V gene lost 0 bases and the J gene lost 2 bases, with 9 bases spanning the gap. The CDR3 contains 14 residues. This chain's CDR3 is CASSLGDIPYEQYF. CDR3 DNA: TGTGCCAGCAGCTTGGGGGACATCCCCTACGAGCAGTACTTC.

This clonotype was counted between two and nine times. The CDR3 region is CSVATGDYGYTF. Written as DNA, the CDR3 is TGCAGCGTCGCTACAGGCGACTATGGCTACACCTTC. The chain employs TRBV29-1 and TRBJ1-2; possible D gene TRBD1, 5 bases. The CDR3 consists of 12 residues. Trimming shortened V by 6 bases and J by 3 bases, and 11 bases separated the two germline ends. CDR1 SQVTM and CDR2 ANQGSEA come from the germline V gene.